This T cell receptor (beta chain) emerged from a study of beta chain features in type 1 diabetes. Study findings and constraints: Type 1 diabetes patients had moderately but significantly shorter TCRB CDR3s in all four CD4+ subsets. In type 1 diabetes patients, VDJ junctions had fewer insertions; deletions at these junctions were more frequent.

This clone has just a few counts. Its antigen remains unidentified. Since all of the isolated RNA was reverse transcribed, expressed TCRB transcripts were what got sequenced. The average output of naive, central memory and regulatory T cell samples was several million reads. TCRdb keeps only in-frame clones here, not all; method: immunoSEQ multiplex PCR. The data show around 120,000 clones, roughly 17% seen once. Looked up from germline, CDR1 is LGHNA and CDR2 is YNFKEQ. The CDR3 spans 15 residues. Unmatched junction bases numbered 3, after V lost 0 bases and J lost 4 bases. Blood was collected once per donor into heparin, averaging approximately 0.12 L. By way of CD45RO/CCR7/CD25/CD127/CD95/CD27, the CD4+ regulatory, stem cell-like memory, central memory and naive cells were sorted.

The sequence derives from a man between 18 and 29 years old with type 1 diabetes. Sequencing was performed on central memory CD4+ T cells from blood. The chain carries TRBV4-2 and TRBJ2-1, with TRBD2 matching over 7 bases. The CDR3 coding sequence is TGTGCCAGCAGCCAAGAGGGGACTACATACAATGAGCAGTTCTTC. Encoded protein: CASSQEGTTYNEQFF.